This record covers a single TCR beta chain. The sample comes from a study of blood T cell repertoires in COVID-19. Across the study: Spain, Italy and the United States supplied samples that represented acute and convalescent COVID-19. T cells, B-cell-depleted T cells, or PBMCs provided the cDNA or gDNA that served as material.

The germline V gene has CDR1 SGHDT and CDR2 YYEEEE. This CDR3 comprises 16 residues. The trim removed 0 bases at V and 5 bases at J, leaving 6 bases unmatched. Original processing methods: Reference gene primer amplification in the assay estimated nucleated cell counts. Only in-frame clones appear in the TCRdb table, and some are missing; sequencing was by immunoSEQ multiplex PCR. That table is the source of V, J and clone size, and D and trimming were worked out from the DNA. Among around 100,000 clones, around nine tenths were seen once, and the ten largest hold about 2.9%. The sample comprised peripheral blood. This receptor was identified in a man aged 50-60 years with active or convalescent COVID-19. The V gene is TRBV5-6, the J gene TRBJ2-5; TRBD1 matches at 11 bases. CDR3 sequence: CASSLDGQGAWETQYF. CDR3 in DNA: TGTGCCAGCAGCTTGGATGGACAGGGGGCTTGGGAGACCCAGTACTTC.